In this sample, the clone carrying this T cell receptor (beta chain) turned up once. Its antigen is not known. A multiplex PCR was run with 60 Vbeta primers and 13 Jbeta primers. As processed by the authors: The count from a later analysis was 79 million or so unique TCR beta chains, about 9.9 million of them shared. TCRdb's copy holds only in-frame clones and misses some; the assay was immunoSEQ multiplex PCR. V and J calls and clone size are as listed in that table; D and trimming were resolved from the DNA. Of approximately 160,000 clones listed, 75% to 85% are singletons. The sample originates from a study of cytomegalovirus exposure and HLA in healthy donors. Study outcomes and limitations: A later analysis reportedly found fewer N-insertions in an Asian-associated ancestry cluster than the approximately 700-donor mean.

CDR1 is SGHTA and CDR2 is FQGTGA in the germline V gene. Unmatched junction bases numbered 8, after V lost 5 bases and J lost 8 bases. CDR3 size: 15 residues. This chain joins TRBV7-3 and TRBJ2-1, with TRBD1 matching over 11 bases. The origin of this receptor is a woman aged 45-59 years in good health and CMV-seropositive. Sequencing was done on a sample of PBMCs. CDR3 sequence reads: CASSIGTGGGYEQFF. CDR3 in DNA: TGTGCCAGCAGCATAGGGACAGGGGGTGGGTATGAGCAGTTCTTC.